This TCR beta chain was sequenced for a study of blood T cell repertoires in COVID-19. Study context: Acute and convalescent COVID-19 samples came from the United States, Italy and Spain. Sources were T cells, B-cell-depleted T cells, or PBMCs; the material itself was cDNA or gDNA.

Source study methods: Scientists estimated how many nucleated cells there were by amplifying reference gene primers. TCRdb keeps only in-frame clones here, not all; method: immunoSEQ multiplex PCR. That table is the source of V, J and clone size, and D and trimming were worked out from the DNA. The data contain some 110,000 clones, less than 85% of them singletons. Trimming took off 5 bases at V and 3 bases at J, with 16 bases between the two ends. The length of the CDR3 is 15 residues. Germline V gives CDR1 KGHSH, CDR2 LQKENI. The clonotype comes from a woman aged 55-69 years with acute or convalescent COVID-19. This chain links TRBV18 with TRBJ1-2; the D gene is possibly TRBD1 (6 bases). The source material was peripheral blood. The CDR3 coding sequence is TGTGCCAGCTCAATGGAAACCGGGACACACTATGGCTACACCTTC. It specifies CASSMETGTHYGYTF.